What follows are 31 T cell receptor beta chains derived from one specimen sequenced in a study of OX40 agonist ivuxolimab in advanced cancers. The method was the immunoSEQ multiplex PCR assay. Sourced from immuneACCESS, this table was stored by TCRdb with only in-frame sequences that have V and J called. A share of the clones is absent; for the studies checked, an unresolved V gene accounts for under half, and the remainder has no known explanation. This sample comprises tens of thousands of clones, around 90% of them detected only once. The leading ten clones occupy around 14% of the sample. The input for sequencing was CD4+ or CD8+ T cells sorted from blood, taken in a trial of the OX40 agonist ivuxolimab. The receptors originated from an adult with an advanced solid tumor such as melanoma, head and neck, liver or kidney cancer.

The CDR3 here is CASGRGGSTDTQYF. The CDR3, as DNA: TGTGCCAGCGGGCGTGGGGGGAGCACAGATACGCAGTATTTT. The rearrangement uses TRBV6-5 and TRBJ2-3; TRBD2 is a possible D gene (6 bases). V lost 8 bases and J 0 bases, leaving 12 bases between the germline ends. Germline V gene lookup returns CDR1 MNHEY and CDR2 SVGAGI. This CDR3 region has 14 residues.

Only one count was recorded for this clone. This chain joins TRBV2 and TRBJ1-4; 7 positions match TRBD1. Germline lookup yields CDR1 SNHLY and CDR2 FYNNEI. CDR3 length equals 13 residues. V trimming: 6 bases; J trimming: 5 bases; junction bases outside the gene matches: 3. The DNA for the CDR3 is TGTGCCAGCAGGGGACAGAGAAATGAAAAACTGTTTTTT. Amino acids: CASRGQRNEKLFF.

A few counts support this clone. The chain combines TRBV6-1 with TRBJ1-1; the match to TRBD1 covers 8 bases. The CDR3 is 14 amino acids. V gave up 3 bases and J gave up 4 bases; unmatched junction bases: 4. The V gene's germline CDR1 is MNHNS and CDR2 SASEGT. This CDR3 is CASSDRGRITEAFF. The CDR3 DNA reads TGTGCCAGCAGTGACAGGGGGCGGATCACTGAAGCTTTCTTT.

This clone was seen only a few times. The rearrangement joins TRBV13 to TRBJ1-5, with D possibly TRBD1 on 5 matching bases. The CDR3 covers 15 residues. From germline, CDR1 is PRHDT and CDR2 FYEKMQ (reference sequence). V was cut by 2 bases and J by 0 bases, with 8 bases left in between. This CDR3 reads CASSLQGDSNQPQHF. Here the CDR3 DNA reads TGTGCCAGCAGCTTACAAGGGGATAGCAATCAGCCCCAGCATTTT.

This sequence joins TRBV5-1 and TRBJ2-6; no clear D gene. CDR1 and CDR2 from the germline V gene are SGHRS and YFSETQ. This CDR3 has 16 residues. The V gene lost 2 bases and the J gene lost 0 bases, with 9 bases spanning the gap. The CDR3 spells CASSFPNYSGANVLTF. In nucleotides, the CDR3 is TGCGCCAGCAGCTTCCCGAATTACTCTGGGGCCAACGTCCTGACTTTC.

V is TRBV7-3 and J is TRBJ2-1; 7 bases match TRBD1. The V and J ends lost 6 bases and 4 bases, in that order; junction bases with no gene match: 9. CDR3 length: 15 amino acids. CDR1 and CDR2 from the germline V gene are SGHTA and FQGTGA. The CDR3 here is CASSDDRAHYNEQFF. The CDR3 DNA reads TGTGCCAGCAGTGACGACAGGGCCCATTACAATGAGCAGTTCTTC.

This chain links TRBV11-2 with TRBJ1-1; D is uncertain. In germline, CDR1 is SGHAT, CDR2 FQNNGV. V lost 1 base and J 3 bases, leaving 6 bases between the germline ends. CDR3 length: 13 amino acids. The CDR3 coding sequence is TGTGCCAGCAGCTTAGTAGCGTACACTGAAGCTTTCTTT. Translation: CASSLVAYTEAFF.

The chain recombines TRBV5-8 with TRBJ1-5; perhaps TRBD1 as D (5 bases). This CDR3 region has 18 residues. Trimming shortened V by 4 bases and J by 1 base, and 21 bases separated the two germline ends. CDR1 is SGHTS and CDR2 is YDEGEE in the germline V gene. The CDR3 nucleotides are TGTGCCAGCAGCCGGTCATCCGTCGGGGCGGGAAGCAATCAGCCCCAGCATTTT. Residues: CASSRSSVGAGSNQPQHF.

This clone was counted a few times. V and J are TRBV28 and TRBJ1-6; D is possibly TRBD1 (5 bases). The CDR3 spans 15 residues. Germline CDR1 and CDR2: MDHEN and SYDVKM. With 5 bases removed from V and 9 bases from J, the gap between germline ends came to 17 bases. CDR3 DNA sequence: TGTGCCAGCAGTACAGGAGGGACTTCTGTTTCACCCCTCCACTTT. It yields the protein CASSTGGTSVSPLHF.

V is TRBV19 and J is TRBJ1-5; D is perhaps TRBD1 (5 bases). V lost 4 bases to trimming and J lost 7 bases, with 17 bases between them. The V gene's germline CDR1 is LNHDA and CDR2 SQIVND (reference sequence). The CDR3 extends over 15 amino acids. In DNA form, the CDR3 reads TGTGCCAGTAGTAGGGGGGGATCAGGAATCCAGCCCCAGCATTTT. Encoded protein: CASSRGGSGIQPQHF.

The rearrangement joins TRBV6-6 to TRBJ2-7; the D is unclear. The germline V gene has CDR1 MNHNY and CDR2 SVGAGI (reference sequence). This CDR3 spans 14 amino acids. The V gene lost 4 bases and the J gene lost 7 bases, with 17 bases spanning the gap. The CDR3 DNA sequence: TGTGCCAGCAGTTGGCACTCGGGTGGCGATGAGCAGTACTTC. Encoded protein: CASSWHSGGDEQYF.

The chain joins TRBV13 to TRBJ2-7; 9 bases line up with TRBD1. The CDR3 extends over 13 amino acids. With V trimmed by 3 bases and J by 6 bases, 3 bases remained unmatched. Germline CDR1 PRHDT, CDR2 FYEKMQ (reference sequence). For the CDR3, the DNA is TGTGCCAGCAGCTTGGGACAGGGTTCCGAGCAGTACTTC. It specifies CASSLGQGSEQYF.

The rearrangement joins TRBV11-2 to TRBJ2-5, with D maybe TRBD2 (6 bases). Trimming left V 0 bases short and J 3 bases short, with 17 bases between. Looked up from germline, CDR1 is SGHAT and CDR2 is FQNNGV. The CDR3 loop spans 17 amino acids. The CDR3 here is CASSLDAFAGRKETQYF. CDR3 nucleotides: TGTGCCAGCAGCTTAGATGCTTTTGCGGGACGCAAAGAGACCCAGTACTTC.

This clone was picked up one time. V is TRBV5-1 and J is TRBJ2-7, with 7 nucleotides matching TRBD1. Trimming removed 4 bases from V and 2 bases from J; junction bases left unmatched: 24. This CDR3 spans 20 amino acids. From germline, CDR1 is SGHRS and CDR2 YFSETQ. CDR3 nucleotide sequence: TGCGCCAGCAGCCCTTTCGTTATATTCCGGGACAGCCCTTTAACCTACGAGCAGTACTTC. Its protein product is CASSPFVIFRDSPLTYEQYF.

The rearrangement uses TRBV7-8 and TRBJ1-5; D may be TRBD1 (5 bases). The length of the CDR3 is 15 residues. The V end was cut by 1 base, the J end by 2 bases, with 9 bases between. CDR1 SGHVS and CDR2 FQNEAQ come from the germline V gene. This chain's CDR3 is CASSLGGVGNQPQHF. Written as DNA, the CDR3 is TGTGCCAGCAGCTTAGGGGGGGTAGGCAATCAGCCCCAGCATTTT.

This clone was detected only a few times. J is TRBJ2-7 and V is TRBV30; D gene uncertain. V was pared by 1 base and J by 6 bases, with 7 bases between. This CDR3 comprises 11 residues. From germline, CDR1 is GTSNPN and CDR2 SVGIG (reference sequence). The CDR3 DNA is TGTGCCTGGAGTGGGTGGGGCGAGCAGTACTTC. Its translation is CAWSGWGEQYF. Full variable domain (outside the CDR3, taken from reference TRBV30 and TRBJ2-7): SQTIHQWPATLVQPVGSPLSLECTVEGTSNPNLYWYRQAAGRGLQLLFYSVGIGQISSEVPQNLSASRPQDRQFILSSKKLLLSDSGFYLCAWSGWGEQYFGPGTRLTVT.

The chain has TRBV30 and TRBJ1-4; 9 bases agree with TRBD1. Germline CDR1 is GTSNPN and CDR2 is SVGIG (reference sequence). J lost 5 bases, V lost 5 bases, and 6 bases had no gene match. This CDR3 has 14 amino acids. The CDR3 DNA is TGTGCCTGGTCCATGACAGGGGGAAATGAAAAACTGTTTTTT. Residues: CAWSMTGGNEKLFF.

This sequence joins TRBV28 and TRBJ1-2; 9 bases agree with TRBD1. With V trimmed by 6 bases and J by 7 bases, 6 bases remained unmatched. Germline V gene data show CDR1 as MDHEN and CDR2 as SYDVKM. The CDR3 is 13 amino acids. The DNA of the CDR3 is TGTGCCAGCAGAGGACAGGGGATTCGTGGCTACACCTTC. Translated, it gives CASRGQGIRGYTF.

The genes are TRBV29-1 and TRBJ2-7; 8 bases line up with TRBD2. The CDR3 totals 16 residues. Germline CDR1 SQVTM, CDR2 ANQGSEA. Unmatched junction bases numbered 12, after V lost 1 base and J lost 4 bases. This CDR3 is CSVEGSSGSDPYEQYF. The CDR3 bases are TGCAGCGTTGAAGGGTCCAGCGGGAGTGATCCTTACGAGCAGTACTTC.

This chain links TRBV29-1 with TRBJ1-1, with 7 bases identical to TRBD1. CDR1 and CDR2 from the germline V gene are SQVTM and ANQGSEA. V gave up 6 bases and J gave up 7 bases; unmatched junction bases: 2. The CDR3 length is 10 residues. CDR3 nucleotide sequence: TGCAGCGTCCGGGACAGTGAAGCTTTCTTT. It specifies CSVRDSEAFF.

The rearrangement uses TRBV5-6 and TRBJ1-1; 9 bases are shared with TRBD1. The junction had 6 bases not matched to a gene; V was cut back by 4 bases and J by 2 bases. Germline CDR1 and CDR2: SGHDT and YYEEEE. The CDR3 runs to 15 residues. The CDR3 bases are TGTGCCAGCAGCCTACGGACAGGGGTTAACACTGAAGCTTTCTTT. This encodes CASSLRTGVNTEAFF.

This chain uses TRBV30 with TRBJ1-4; D unresolved. Trimming cost V 5 bases and J 3 bases, with 13 bases left between them. CDR3 length equals 14 residues. Germline V lookup: CDR1 GTSNPN, CDR2 SVGIG (reference sequence). CDR3 protein: CAWGSQLPNEKLFF. The CDR3 DNA reads as TGTGCCTGGGGGTCACAGTTACCTAATGAAAAACTGTTTTTT.

CDR3 in DNA: TGTGCCAGCAGCAAAGAGGTTAAAGTCCGGAGTCAGCCCCAGCATTTT. Its protein is CASSKEVKVRSQPQHF. The V gene is TRBV21-1, the J gene TRBJ1-5. TRBV21-1 is a recognized pseudogene. This CDR3 is 16 amino acids long.

The chain employs TRBV10-1 and TRBJ2-1; tentatively, D is TRBD2 (6 bases). CDR3 length: 16 amino acids. V lost 4 bases to trimming and J lost 0 bases, with 13 bases between them. Germline CDR1 and CDR2: WNHNN and SYGVQD (reference sequence). The CDR3 nucleotides read TGCGCCAGCAGTGTCGGTATCGGGAGCTCCTACAATGAGCAGTTCTTC. It encodes CASSVGIGSSYNEQFF.

The rearrangement links TRBV6-6 to TRBJ2-7; the match to TRBD1 covers 7 bases. This CDR3 has 15 amino acids. Trimming took 0 bases from V and 6 from J; bases not matched to a gene: 8. The germline V gene has CDR1 MNHNY and CDR2 SVGAGI (reference sequence). The DNA of the CDR3 is TGTGCCAGCAGTTACTCGAGGGGGCCTCCCCCCGAGCAGTACTTC. Translating gives CASSYSRGPPPEQYF.

The chain recombines TRBV4-1 with TRBJ1-4, with TRBD1 as a possible D gene (6 bases). Germline CDR1 reads MGHRA; CDR2 reads YSYEKL. V lost 3 bases and J lost 10, with 12 bases in between. The CDR3 is made up of 13 amino acids. CDR3 loop: CASSQNRERKLFF. The CDR3, as DNA: TGCGCCAGCAGCCAGAACAGGGAGCGAAAACTGTTTTTT.

This chain uses TRBV28 with TRBJ1-2; no clear D. The CDR3 runs 11 residues. The germline CDR1 and CDR2 sequences are MDHEN and SYDVKM. V lost 4 bases to trimming and J lost 8 bases, with 8 bases between them. The CDR3 nucleotides are TGTGCCAGCAGTTCCAATTGGGGCTACACCTTC. As protein: CASSSNWGYTF.

The CDR3: CASSLAGTGGFRVSYEQYF. The CDR3 DNA is TGTGCCAGCTCGCTCGCCGGGACAGGGGGATTTAGGGTATCCTACGAGCAGTACTTC. The rearrangement uses TRBV18 and TRBJ2-7; TRBD1 agrees at 11 bases. Per the germline V gene, CDR1 is KGHSH and CDR2 is LQKENI. The CDR3 has 19 amino acids. The ends lost 6 bases at V and 1 base at J; junction bases unmatched: 17.

This chain uses TRBV19 with TRBJ2-7; TRBD1 agrees at 7 bases. Per germline, CDR1 LNHDA and CDR2 SQIVND (reference sequence). J lost 2 bases, V lost 3 bases, and 4 bases had no gene match. The CDR3 consists of 14 residues. The CDR3 is CASSIATGPYEQYF. CDR3 DNA sequence: TGTGCCAGTAGTATTGCGACAGGGCCCTACGAGCAGTACTTC.

The chain links TRBV13 to TRBJ2-1; D might be TRBD2 (7 bases). Per the germline V gene, CDR1 is PRHDT and CDR2 is FYEKMQ (reference sequence). The CDR3 consists of 14 residues. V was cut by 0 bases and J by 10 bases, with 13 bases left in between. In DNA, the CDR3 is TGTGCCAGCAGCTTAGGGGGAGGGGGAAGGGAGCAGTTCTTC. It encodes CASSLGGGGREQFF.

The CDR3 DNA is TGTGCCAGCAGCTTAGAACCGCAGTACACAGATACGCAGTATTTT. This gives the protein CASSLEPQYTDTQYF. V gene TRBV7-6 combines with J gene TRBJ2-3; D gene uncertain. The germline V gene encodes CDR1 SGHVS and CDR2 FNYEAQ. Deletions cut 1 base from V and 2 bases from J, with 10 bases between. The CDR3 is 15 residues long.